Below are 27 T cell receptor beta chains sequenced from a single sample in a study of tumor-infiltrating lymphocytes in primary liver carcinoma. The study co-extracted DNA and RNA from around 20-30 mg of unsorted bulk tissue. TCR beta cDNA was made from 400 to 500 ng total RNA with a constant-region primer. Construction of TCR beta libraries relied on three successive nested multiplex PCR rounds employing slightly modified ARM-PCR. Running ten to eleven cycles apiece, the first two PCR rounds relied on TRBV1-TRBV30 forward primers together with a C-beta reverse primer. TCRdb ran MiXCR on the multiplex PCR reads and lists one entry per CDR3 protein. The table shows 45,000 to 55,000 distinct CDR3 sequences, with 70% to 75% occurring only once. Sequenced: liver tumor tissue from sampling region 2. The subset is: tumor region T2, inferior pole. The receptors derive from a man aged 35 to 55 with primary liver carcinoma and hepatitis B virus infection.

A few counts support this clonotype. A read error may be the cause here, since a much bigger clone is one base away. In nucleotides, the CDR3 is TGTGCCAGCAGCGTGACGATGAGCCTCTACAATGAGCAGTTCTTC. Translated: CASSVTMSLYNEQFF. The gene calls are TRBV5-8 and TRBJ2-1; D not certain. Germline V gene data show CDR1 as SGHTS and CDR2 as YDEGEE. The V end was cut by 4 bases, the J end by 3 bases, with 14 bases between. The CDR3 spans 15 residues.

With respect to this clonotype: A junction boundary mismatches the germline segment, possibly from a read error. This chain connects TRBV7-3 to TRBJ2-2, with D perhaps matching TRBD1 or TRBD2 (5 bases each). Germline V gives CDR1 SGHTA, CDR2 FQGTGA. This CDR3 is built from 16 residues. CDR3: CASSLSRGLDTWELFF. CDR3 in DNA: TGTGCCAGCAGCTTATCACGAGGGCTGGACACCTGGGAGCTGTTTTTT.

A remark on this clonotype: Because it lacks the conserved phenylalanine or tryptophan at the end, this CDR3 is likely a read error. The J gene is TRBJ2-7, the V gene TRBV12-3 or TRBV12-4, with D tentatively TRBD2 (5 bases). The CDR3 loop spans 13 amino acids. V was shortened by 8 bases and J by 3 bases, with 14 bases between the two germline ends. Written as DNA, the CDR3 is TGTGCCAGCGCTCGACGGGAATACTACGAGCAGTACTCC. Protein product: CASARREYYEQYS.

The sample holds many counts of this clonotype. This sequence joins TRBV6-6 and TRBJ1-2, with 8 bases fitting TRBD1. Germline assignment: CDR1 MNHNY and CDR2 SVGAGI (reference sequence). Trimming took 0 bases from V and 1 from J; bases not matched to a gene: 4. The CDR3 contains 16 residues. This CDR3 is CASSYSAGGDNYGYTF. The CDR3, as DNA: TGTGCCAGCAGTTACTCGGCAGGGGGCGATAACTATGGCTACACCTTC.

This clonotype was observed at least ten times. The chain joins TRBV7-8 to TRBJ2-1; 15 bases line up with TRBD2. The J segment lost 6 bases and the V segment lost 3 bases, leaving 0 bases of the junction unmatched. There are 15 residues in the CDR3. CDR1 SGHVS and CDR2 FQNEAQ come from the germline V gene. The CDR3 nucleotides read TGTGCCAGCAGCTTGGGACTAGCGGGGGGCAATGAGCAGTTCTTC. It yields the protein CASSLGLAGGNEQFF.

This clonotype was counted many times. The chain carries TRBV29-1 and TRBJ2-1; 9 nucleotides match TRBD2. Germline trimming cut 0 bases from V and 3 bases from J; bases unmatched to any gene: 6. The length of the CDR3 is 16 residues. The germline gives CDR1 SQVTM, CDR2 ANQGSEA. The chain's CDR3 is CSVEDPSGTLYNEQFF. The CDR3 nucleotides are TGCAGCGTTGAAGATCCTAGCGGGACACTCTACAATGAGCAGTTCTTC.

This chain uses TRBV6-6 with TRBJ1-5; a weak D match, TRBD1 (5 bases). The length of the CDR3 is 15 residues. From germline, CDR1 is MNHNY and CDR2 SVGAGI (reference sequence). V was clipped by 6 bases and J by 3 bases, with 15 bases between them. The DNA of the CDR3 is TGTGCCAGCAGACCCGGGACGGTTACCAATCAGCCCCAGCATTTT. It encodes CASRPGTVTNQPQHF.

On this clonotype: At one of its ends the junction is not consistent with the germline gene, which may arise from a read error. This CDR3 reads CTSSGSGSAYEQYF. CDR3 sequence (DNA): TGCACCAGCAGTGGTAGCGGGAGCGCCTACGAGCAATACTTC. This rearrangement joins TRBV10-1 to TRBJ2-7, with 9 bases aligning to TRBD2. The CDR3 spans 14 residues. CDR1 WNHNN and CDR2 SYGVQD come from the germline V gene (reference sequence).

Points on this clonotype: A read error may produce the germline difference seen at one junction end. The chain combines TRBV5-1 with TRBJ2-5; 7 bases align to TRBD1. The germline V gene encodes CDR1 SGHRS and CDR2 YFSETQ. The CDR3 consists of 15 residues. The CDR3 here is CASSLSLQGFETQYF. The DNA for the CDR3 is TGTGCCAGCAGCTTGTCGCTACAGGGGTTCGAGACCCAGTACTTC.

The chain uses TRBV29-1 and TRBJ2-5; D gene ambiguous. The V and J ends lost 4 bases and 8 bases respectively, with 17 bases between them. The germline V gene encodes CDR1 SQVTM and CDR2 ANQGSEA. The CDR3 covers 13 residues. The CDR3 DNA reads TGCAGCGTTGGTGGGAAGACCGCTGAAACCCAGTACTTC. This gives the protein CSVGGKTAETQYF.

A word on this clonotype: Mismatch with germline at one junction end may stem from a read error. The CDR3 protein is CASNPSNQPQHF. CDR3 nucleotides: TGTGCTAGCAACCCTAGCAATCAGCCCCAGCATTTT. The rearrangement joins TRBV7-9 to TRBJ1-5; D is uncertain. This CDR3 is 12 amino acids long. Germline V gives CDR1 SEHNR, CDR2 FQNEAQ (reference sequence). The full variable domain, rest sourced from reference TRBV7-9 and TRBJ1-5, is DTGVSQNPRHKITKRGQNVTFRCDPISEHNRLYWYRQTLGQGPEFLTYFQNEAQLEKSRLLSDRFSAERPKGSFSTLEIQRTEQGDSAMYLCASNPSNQPQHFGDGTRLSIL.

As regards this clonotype: One end of the junction varies from germline; a read error may be responsible. V and J are TRBV25-1 and TRBJ2-2; TRBD1 matches 8 bases. Germline CDR1 MGHDK, CDR2 SYGVNS. CDR3 length: 16 amino acids. CDR3 DNA sequence: TGTGCCAACAGTGACAGGGGACCACGCCACACCGGGGAGCTGTTTTTC. Translation gives CANSDRGPRHTGELFF.

With regard to this clonotype: Lacking the conserved final phenylalanine or tryptophan, this CDR3 likely reflects a read error. V and J are TRBV11-2 and TRBJ2-5; 10 bases are shared with TRBD2. The CDR3 length is 13 residues. Germline V gives CDR1 SGHAT, CDR2 FQNNGV. The chain's CDR3 is CTSGGGDQEIQYS. The CDR3 nucleotides are TGTACCAGCGGGGGGGGGGACCAAGAGATCCAGTACTCC.

About this clonotype: Mismatch with germline at one junction end may stem from a read error. The chain carries TRBV11-2 and TRBJ2-7; D is perhaps TRBD2 (5 bases). This CDR3 has 15 amino acids. Germline loops: CDR1 SGHAT, CDR2 FQNNGV. In DNA form, the CDR3 reads TGTACCAGCAGCCTCGGCGGGTCTCTACTCTACGAACAGTACTTC. Residues: CTSSLGGSLLYEQYF. The full variable domain, rest sourced from reference TRBV11-2 and TRBJ2-7, is EAGVAQSPRYKIIEKRQSVAFWCNPISGHATLYWYQQILGQGPKLLIQFQNNGVVDDSQLPKDRFSAERLKGVDSTLKIQPAKLEDSAVYLCTSSLGGSLLYEQYFGPGTRLTVT.

Worth noting for this clonotype: This likely comes from a read error, as the CDR3 has no conserved phenylalanine or tryptophan at its end. The chain carries TRBV5-6 and TRBJ2-5, with 8 nucleotides matching TRBD1. J gave up 4 bases and V 1 base, and 6 bases lay outside the gene matches. Germline V gene sequence: CDR1 SGHDT, CDR2 YYEEEE. This CDR3 contains 15 residues. DNA of the CDR3: TGTGCCAGCAGCTTGCTTCAGGGGGCAGGAGAGACCCAGTACCTC. The encoded protein is CASSLLQGAGETQYL.

In this sample, this clonotype turned up many times. The gene calls are TRBV7-9 and TRBJ2-1; a weak D match, TRBD1 (5 bases). Per the germline V gene, CDR1 is SEHNR and CDR2 is FQNEAQ (reference sequence). The CDR3 has 12 amino acids. The V end was cut by 4 bases, the J end by 9 bases, with 10 bases between. The CDR3 nucleotides read TGTGCCAGCAGCTCCCAGGGTGGTGAGCAGTTCTTC. Protein: CASSSQGGEQFF.

In the case of this clonotype: This likely comes from a read error, as the CDR3 has no conserved phenylalanine or tryptophan at its end. The chain employs TRBV6-5 and TRBJ1-1; 8 nucleotides match TRBD1. CDR1 is MNHEY, CDR2 SVGAGI, per germline. This CDR3 has 14 residues. CDR3 amino acids: CTSSYRDRSDEAFY. In DNA, the CDR3 is TGTACCAGCAGTTACCGGGACAGGTCCGATGAAGCTTTCTAT.

Of note for this clonotype: A junction end diverges from the germline sequence, so it may reflect a read error. The chain recombines TRBV6-5 with TRBJ2-1; 7 positions match TRBD2. This CDR3 spans 16 amino acids. Germline assignment: CDR1 MNHEY and CDR2 SVGAGI. This CDR3 reads CASSYSGGLAVYEQFF. The DNA for the CDR3 is TGTGCCAGCAGTTATAGCGGCGGTCTAGCGGTTTATGAACAGTTCTTC.

This clonotype was observed a single time. One end of the junction varies from germline; a read error may be responsible. The rearrangement links TRBV6-5 to TRBJ2-3, with TRBD2 matching 8 bases. Germline CDR1 and CDR2: MNHEY and SVGAGI. This CDR3 comprises 18 residues. The CDR3 DNA reads TGTGTCAGCAGTCTCAAGGACCCTACGGGAGGGCCTACAGATACGCAGTATTTC. It specifies CVSSLKDPTGGPTDTQYF.

Concerning this clonotype: The conserved phenylalanine or tryptophan is not found at the CDR3 terminus, so this likely reflects a read error. This chain links TRBV5-4 with TRBJ2-2; D is perhaps TRBD2 (6 bases). Per the germline V gene, CDR1 is SGHNT and CDR2 is YYREEE (reference sequence). Deletions cut 6 bases from V and 4 bases from J, with 16 bases between. The CDR3 has 15 residues. Here the CDR3 reads CASIPFSGGTGELFY. The CDR3 nucleotides are TGTGCCAGCATCCCTTTTAGCGGAGGCACCGGGGAGCTGTTTTAT.

By its share, this clonotype is medium-sized. V usage is TRBV7-9 and J usage is TRBJ1-3, with TRBD1 matching over 8 bases. After removal of 5 bases from V and 3 bases from J, the junction contained 6 bases not matched to a gene. CDR1 is SEHNR, CDR2 FQNEAQ, per germline (reference sequence). The CDR3 is 15 residues long. The CDR3 reads CASSLTGQGGNTIYF. In nucleotides, the CDR3 is TGTGCCAGCAGCCTTACAGGACAGGGTGGAAACACCATATATTTT.

Comments on this clonotype: Likely a read error: the CDR3 ends without its conserved phenylalanine or tryptophan. The DNA is left out, because the CDR3 cannot be placed on it with certainty; the CDR3 is given as TCRdb lists it. V is TRBV12-3 or TRBV12-4 and J is TRBJ2-7. The CDR3 length equals 14 residues, ends included. CDR3 loop: CASSLAFASYELYL.

This clonotype was found once. A read error may produce the germline difference seen at one junction end. The chain's CDR3 is CDSSPCGLAGGNEQFF. The CDR3 DNA sequence: TGTGACAGCAGCCCCTGCGGACTAGCGGGGGGCAATGAGCAGTTCTTC. The genes are TRBV12-3 or TRBV12-4 and TRBJ2-1; 14 nucleotides agree with TRBD2. This CDR3 comprises 16 residues.

This clonotype was recorded at least ten times. The chain has TRBV30 and TRBJ2-5; 9 bases agree with TRBD2. The CDR3 totals 15 residues. The trim removed 2 bases at V and 3 bases at J, leaving 7 bases unmatched. CDR1 and CDR2 (germline): GTSNPN, SVGIG (reference sequence). The CDR3, as DNA: TGTGCCTGGAGTCAAAGAGCTAGCGGGAAAGAGACCCAGTACTTC. Its protein product is CAWSQRASGKETQYF.

With respect to this clonotype: One end of the junction varies from germline; a read error may be responsible. The rearrangement uses TRBV4-1 and TRBJ2-2; TRBD2 is a possible D gene (5 bases). Looked up from germline, CDR1 is MGHRA and CDR2 is YSYEKL. The CDR3 extends over 14 amino acids. CDR3 sequence: CASGQNGNTRELFF. The CDR3 region has the DNA TGCGCCAGCGGCCAAAACGGGAACACCAGGGAGCTGTTTTTT.

Remarks on this clonotype: The junction shows a germline mismatch at one end, possibly a read error. V is TRBV29-1 and J is TRBJ2-1; 10 bases match TRBD2. Germline CDR1 and CDR2: SQVTM and ANQGSEA. The CDR3 length is 14 residues. The CDR3 bases are TGTAGCTCGATAAGGGGAGTAGCGGGAGGAGAGCAGTTCTTC. It specifies CSSIRGVAGGEQFF.

The count of this clonotype is one. The CDR3 does not close with the conserved phenylalanine or tryptophan, likely indicating a read error. The rearrangement joins TRBV6-5 to TRBJ1-6, with D unclear. The CDR3 sequence is 13 residues long. The germline V and J ends were trimmed by 6 bases and 6 bases, with 9 bases remaining between them. Germline loops: CDR1 MNHEY, CDR2 SVGAGI. The CDR3 spells CASRAWCNSPLHS. CDR3 nucleotides: TGTGCCAGCAGGGCTTGGTGTAATTCACCCCTCCACTCT.